This T cell receptor (beta chain) was obtained from a study of cytomegalovirus exposure and HLA in healthy donors. The CDR3 length is 15 residues. V lost 0 bases and J lost 5; bases outside the gene matches: 7. The germline V gene has CDR1 SGHRS and CDR2 YFSETQ. Worth noting for this clone: Its specificity is not known.

Sequencing was performed with immunoSEQ multiplex PCR; in TCRdb, only in-frame clones are kept and a portion is missing. Here the sample spans roughly 330,000 clones, about nine tenths being singletons. Study-wide findings and caveats: Among the CMV-associated chains, three were confirmed in vitro as specific for CMV antigens.

The sample comprised PBMCs. The TCR comes from a woman aged 25 to 45 in good health and CMV-seropositive. V usage is TRBV5-1 and J usage is TRBJ2-5; the match to TRBD1 covers 7 bases. The CDR3 protein is CASSLALTGSETQYF. The DNA of the CDR3 is TGCGCCAGCAGCTTGGCCCTGACAGGGTCTGAGACCCAGTACTTC.